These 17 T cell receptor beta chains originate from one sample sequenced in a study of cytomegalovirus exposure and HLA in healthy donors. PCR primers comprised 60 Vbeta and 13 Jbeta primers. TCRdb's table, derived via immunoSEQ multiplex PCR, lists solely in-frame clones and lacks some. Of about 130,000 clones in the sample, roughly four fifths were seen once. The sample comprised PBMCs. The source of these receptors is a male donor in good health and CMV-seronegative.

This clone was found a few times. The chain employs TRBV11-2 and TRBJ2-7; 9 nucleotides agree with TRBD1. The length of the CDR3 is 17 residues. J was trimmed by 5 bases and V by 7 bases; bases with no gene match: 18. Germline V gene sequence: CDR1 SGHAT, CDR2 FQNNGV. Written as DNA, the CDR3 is TGTGCCAGCACCTCCTATCCGGGACAGGGCATCACTCACGAGCAGTACTTC. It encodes CASTSYPGQGITHEQYF.

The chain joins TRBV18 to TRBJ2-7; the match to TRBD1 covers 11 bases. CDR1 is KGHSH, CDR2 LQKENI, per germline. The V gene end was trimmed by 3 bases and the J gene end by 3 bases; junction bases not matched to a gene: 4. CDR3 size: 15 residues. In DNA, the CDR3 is TGTGCCAGCTCACCTTGGACAGGGGGCAACTACGAGCAGTACTTC. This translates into CASSPWTGGNYEQYF.

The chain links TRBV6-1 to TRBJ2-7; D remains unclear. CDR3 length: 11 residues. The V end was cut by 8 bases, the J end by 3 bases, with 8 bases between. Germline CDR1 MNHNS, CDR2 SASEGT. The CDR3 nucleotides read TGTGCCAGCGGCGGAAGCTACGAGCAGTACTTC. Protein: CASGGSYEQYF.

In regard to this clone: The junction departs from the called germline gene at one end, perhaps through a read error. CDR3 sequence: CSSSPTSGGYQETQYF. CDR3 sequence (DNA): TGTTCCAGCAGCCCGACTAGCGGGGGGTACCAAGAGACCCAGTACTTC. This chain uses TRBV7-9 with TRBJ2-5; 13 bases line up with TRBD2. The CDR3 covers 16 residues. CDR1 is SEHNR and CDR2 is FQNEAQ in the germline V gene (reference sequence).

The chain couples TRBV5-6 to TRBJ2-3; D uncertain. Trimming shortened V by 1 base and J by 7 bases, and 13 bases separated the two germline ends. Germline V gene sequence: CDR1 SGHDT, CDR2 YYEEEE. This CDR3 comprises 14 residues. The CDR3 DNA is TGTGCCAGCAGCTTGTGGAGTTCCCCCAATACGCAGTATTTT. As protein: CASSLWSSPNTQYF.

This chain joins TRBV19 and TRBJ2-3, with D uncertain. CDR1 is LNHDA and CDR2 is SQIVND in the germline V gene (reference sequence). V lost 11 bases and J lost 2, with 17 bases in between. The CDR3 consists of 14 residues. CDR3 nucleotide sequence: TGTGCCTTGGTCCTTCCGGTTTTCACAGATACGCAGTATTTT. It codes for CALVLPVFTDTQYF.

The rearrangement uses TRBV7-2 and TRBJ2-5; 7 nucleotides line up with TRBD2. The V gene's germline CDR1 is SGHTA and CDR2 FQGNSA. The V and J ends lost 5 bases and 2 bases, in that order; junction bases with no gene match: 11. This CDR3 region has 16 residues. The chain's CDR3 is CASSPRASGYQETQYF. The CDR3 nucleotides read TGTGCCAGCAGCCCCCGGGCTAGCGGATATCAAGAGACCCAGTACTTC.

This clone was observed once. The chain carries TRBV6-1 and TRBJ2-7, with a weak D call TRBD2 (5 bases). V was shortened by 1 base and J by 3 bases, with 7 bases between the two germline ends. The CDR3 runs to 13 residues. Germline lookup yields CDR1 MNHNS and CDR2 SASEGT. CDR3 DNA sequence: TGTGCCAGCAGTGAAGTACTAGACTACGAGCAGTACTTC. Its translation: CASSEVLDYEQYF.

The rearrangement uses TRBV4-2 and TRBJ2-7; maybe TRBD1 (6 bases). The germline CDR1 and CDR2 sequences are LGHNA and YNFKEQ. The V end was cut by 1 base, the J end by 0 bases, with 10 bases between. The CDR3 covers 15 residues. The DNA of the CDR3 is TGTGCCAGCAGCCAAGTAGGGACACTCTCCTACGAGCAGTACTTC. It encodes CASSQVGTLSYEQYF.

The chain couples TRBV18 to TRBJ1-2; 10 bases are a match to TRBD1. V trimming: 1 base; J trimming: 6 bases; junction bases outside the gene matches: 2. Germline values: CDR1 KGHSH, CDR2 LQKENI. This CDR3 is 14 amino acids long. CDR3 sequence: CASSPLGTGDGYTF. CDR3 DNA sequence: TGTGCCAGCTCACCACTGGGGACAGGGGATGGCTACACCTTC.

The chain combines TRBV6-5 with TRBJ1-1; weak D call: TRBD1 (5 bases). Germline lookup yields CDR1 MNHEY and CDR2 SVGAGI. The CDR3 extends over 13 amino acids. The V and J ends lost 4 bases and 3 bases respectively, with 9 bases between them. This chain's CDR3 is CASSSTGDTEAFF. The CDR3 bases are TGTGCCAGCAGTTCCACAGGAGACACTGAAGCTTTCTTT.

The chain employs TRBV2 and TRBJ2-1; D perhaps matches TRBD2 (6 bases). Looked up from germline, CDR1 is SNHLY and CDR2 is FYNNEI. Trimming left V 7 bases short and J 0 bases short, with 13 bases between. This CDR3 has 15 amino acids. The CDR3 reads CASTREASSYNEQFF. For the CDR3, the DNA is TGTGCCAGCACAAGGGAGGCAAGCTCCTACAATGAGCAGTTCTTC. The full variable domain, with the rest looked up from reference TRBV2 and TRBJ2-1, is EPEVTQTPSHQVTQMGQEVILRCVPISNHLYFYWYRQILGQKVEFLVSFYNNEISEKSEIFDDQFSVERPDGSNFTLKIRSTKLEDSAMYFCASTREASSYNEQFFGPGTRLTVL.

CDR3 coding DNA: TGTGCCAGCAGCTCGCAGCCTAGCGGGACTAGTGGGCAGTACTTC. Translated: CASSSQPSGTSGQYF. The chain combines TRBV7-3 with TRBJ2-7, with 9 positions matching TRBD2. The junction had 13 bases not matched to a gene; V was cut back by 4 bases and J by 9 bases. The CDR3 runs to 15 residues. Germline lookup yields CDR1 SGHTA and CDR2 FQGTGA.

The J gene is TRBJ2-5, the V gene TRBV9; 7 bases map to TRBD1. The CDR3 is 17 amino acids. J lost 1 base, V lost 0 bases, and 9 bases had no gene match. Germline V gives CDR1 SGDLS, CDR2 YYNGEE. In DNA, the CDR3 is TGTGCCAGCAGCGTAGCGTTCTCAGGGGGAACCCAAGAGACCCAGTACTTC. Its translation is CASSVAFSGGTQETQYF.

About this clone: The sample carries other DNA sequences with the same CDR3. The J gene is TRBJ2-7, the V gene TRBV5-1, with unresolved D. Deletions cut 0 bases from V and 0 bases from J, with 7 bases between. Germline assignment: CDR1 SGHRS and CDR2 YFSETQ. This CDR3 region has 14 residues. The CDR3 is CASSLVAGSYEQYF. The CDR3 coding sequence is TGCGCCAGCAGCTTGGTGGCAGGCTCCTACGAGCAGTACTTC.

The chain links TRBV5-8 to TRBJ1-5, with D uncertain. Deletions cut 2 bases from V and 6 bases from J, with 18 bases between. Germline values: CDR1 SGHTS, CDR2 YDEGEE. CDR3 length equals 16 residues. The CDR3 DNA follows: TGTGCCAGCAGCTTCTCAGAGGCCGATAGGAGTCAGCCCCAGCATTTT. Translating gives CASSFSEADRSQPQHF.

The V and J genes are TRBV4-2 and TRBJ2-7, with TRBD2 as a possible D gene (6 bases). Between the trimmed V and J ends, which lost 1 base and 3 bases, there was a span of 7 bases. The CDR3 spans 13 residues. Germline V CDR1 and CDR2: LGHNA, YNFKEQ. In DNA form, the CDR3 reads TGTGCCAGCAGCCAAGTGGGGGGCTACGAGCAGTACTTC. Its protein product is CASSQVGGYEQYF.